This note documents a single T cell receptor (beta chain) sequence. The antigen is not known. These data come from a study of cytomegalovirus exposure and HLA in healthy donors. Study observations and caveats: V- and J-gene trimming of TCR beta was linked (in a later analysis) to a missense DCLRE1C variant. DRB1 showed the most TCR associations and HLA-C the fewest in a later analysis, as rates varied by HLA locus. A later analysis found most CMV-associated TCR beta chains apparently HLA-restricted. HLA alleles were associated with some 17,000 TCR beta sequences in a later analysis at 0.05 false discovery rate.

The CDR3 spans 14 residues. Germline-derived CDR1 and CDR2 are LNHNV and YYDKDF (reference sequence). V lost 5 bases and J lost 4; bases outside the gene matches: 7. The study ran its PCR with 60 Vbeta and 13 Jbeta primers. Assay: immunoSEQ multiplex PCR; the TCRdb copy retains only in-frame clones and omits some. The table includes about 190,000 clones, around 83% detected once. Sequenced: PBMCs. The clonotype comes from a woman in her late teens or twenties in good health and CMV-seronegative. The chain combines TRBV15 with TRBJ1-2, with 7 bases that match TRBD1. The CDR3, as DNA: TGTGCCACCAGCGGACCCACAGGGGCCTATGGCTACACCTTC. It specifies CATSGPTGAYGYTF.